The text below deals with one T cell receptor (beta chain). The junction shows a germline mismatch at one end, possibly a read error. The CDR3 is 19 residues long. Germline V CDR1 and CDR2: SNHLY, FYNNEI. This specimen comes from a study of patients and donors after allogeneic stem cell transplantation. TCRdb called the RT-PCR reads again in MiXCR, with one record for every CDR3 protein. The table lists about 960,000 distinct CDR3 sequences, roughly 18% of them singletons. The specimen was blood, either unsorted or a sorted T cell fraction (not recorded which). The chain is built from TRBV2 and TRBJ2-6, with D possibly matching TRBD2 (5 bases). This TCR derives from a human donor who was either an allogeneic HSCT recipient or a stem cell or donor lymphocyte infusion donor (not recorded which). It is not recorded whose cells these are; they may come from a transplant donor. The CDR3 DNA reads TGTGCCAGCACTGAACGGAGGCGAGACATCCTCACTGGGGCCAACGTCCTGACTTTC. It specifies CASTERRRDILTGANVLTF.